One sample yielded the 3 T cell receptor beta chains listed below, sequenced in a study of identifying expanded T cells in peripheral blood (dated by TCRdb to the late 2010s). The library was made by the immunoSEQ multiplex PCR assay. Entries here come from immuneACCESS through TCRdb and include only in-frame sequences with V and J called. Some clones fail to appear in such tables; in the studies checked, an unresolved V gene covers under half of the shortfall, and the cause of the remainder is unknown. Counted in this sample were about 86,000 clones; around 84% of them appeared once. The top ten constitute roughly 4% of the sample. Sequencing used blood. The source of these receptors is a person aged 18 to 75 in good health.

CDR3 coding DNA: TGTGCCAGCAGCTTTGGACTAGCGGGGGGCACCTCCCGCAATGAGCAGTTCTTC. Protein product: CASSFGLAGGTSRNEQFF. The chain joins TRBV7-9 to TRBJ2-1, with TRBD2 matching 14 bases. Germline CDR1 SEHNR, CDR2 FQNEAQ (reference sequence). V trimming: 3 bases; J trimming: 6 bases; junction bases outside the gene matches: 10. This CDR3 comprises 18 residues.

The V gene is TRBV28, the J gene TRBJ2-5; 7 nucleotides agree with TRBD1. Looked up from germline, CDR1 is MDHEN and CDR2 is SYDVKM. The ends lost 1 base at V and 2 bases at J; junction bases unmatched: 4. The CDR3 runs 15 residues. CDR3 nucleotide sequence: TGTGCCAGCAGTTTATCCGGGACAGTACAAGAGACCCAGTACTTC. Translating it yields CASSLSGTVQETQYF.

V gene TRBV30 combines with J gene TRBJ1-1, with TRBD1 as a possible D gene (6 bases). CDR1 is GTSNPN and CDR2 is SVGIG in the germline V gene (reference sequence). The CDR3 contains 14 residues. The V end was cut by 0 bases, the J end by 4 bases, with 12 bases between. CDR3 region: CAWSVRRGSTEAFF. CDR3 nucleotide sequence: TGTGCCTGGAGTGTTCGGAGGGGGAGCACTGAAGCTTTCTTT.